This TCR beta chain was found in a study of T cell responses to AZD1222 COVID-19 vaccine. Broader study findings: With two AZD1222 doses given, Spike-specific TCR breadth and depth both rose. Epitopes outside B.1.351 and B.1.1.7 mutated regions reportedly drew nearly half of spike TCRs. Of the AZD1222 recipients, only 5 to 7 were seropositive at baseline. Most donors were white British, females outnumbered males, and clonal diversity was possibly underestimated.

The CDR3 spans 15 residues. V was clipped by 11 bases and J by 11 bases, with 28 bases between them. Germline-derived CDR1 and CDR2 are ENHRY and SYGVKD. A note on this clone: Antigen specificity is unknown.

TCRdb keeps only in-frame clones here, not all; method: immunoSEQ multiplex PCR. The table records fewer than 200,000 clones, approximately 90% of them present only once. The source was peripheral blood, collected 28 days after the second AZD1222 dose. The chain is built from TRBV10-3 and TRBJ2-1; D might be TRBD2 (5 bases). The clonotype was recovered from an adult who received the AZD1222 COVID-19 vaccine. The CDR3 sequence is CALHRRRAIDLQQFF. CDR3 coding DNA: TGTGCCCTACACCGCCGGCGGGCGATCGATTTGCAGCAGTTCTTC.